This T cell receptor beta chain appears in the sequencing data of a study of T-cell reconstitution after alpha-beta-depleted transplantation in children. Study-wide findings and caveats: From surviving recipient T cells and thymic progenitors came the high day-60 TCRbeta diversity observed in some patients. As was reported, about two months after transplant, alpha-beta T cells came from several hundred expanded graft clones.

Unique molecular identifiers were incorporated during preparation of the TCRbeta library. TCRdb analysed the PCR reads with MiXCR anew, one entry per CDR3 protein. The table records fewer than 250,000 distinct CDR3 sequences, roughly 8.2% of them present only once. The germline V and J ends were trimmed by 5 bases and 3 bases, with 13 bases remaining between them. The CDR3 length is 15 residues. Looked up from germline, CDR1 is LNHDA and CDR2 is SQIVND (reference sequence). This clonotype came up many times. Its specificity is unknown. This sample comprised PBMCs, mostly from graft donor cells, obtained 180 days after TCRalphabeta/CD19-depleted stem cell transplant. The sequence was collected from a male patient younger than 18 who had a stem cell transplant for acute lymphoblastic leukemia, so the T cells may come from the graft donor. The chain has TRBV19 and TRBJ2-2; D assignment may be TRBD1 or TRBD2 (5 bases each). In DNA, the CDR3 is TGTGCCAGTAGTCCGGGACGCCGTTACACCGGGGAGCTGTTTTTT. Its translation is CASSPGRRYTGELFF.